The entry below describes one TCR beta chain. No antigen is known for it. TCRdb's table, derived via immunoSEQ multiplex PCR, lists solely in-frame clones and lacks some. The repertoire consists of about 98,000 clones, with approximately 78% occurring once and the leading ten covering approximately 3.4%. This CDR3 has 15 residues. Germline V CDR1 and CDR2: MNHNS, SASEGT. Trimming pared 4 bases from V and 10 bases from J, leaving 19 bases between. The data were taken from a study of radiotherapy plus CTLA-4 blockade in lung cancer. Study-level background: Objective responses were recorded in 15% to 20% of patients, with disease control recorded in roughly 31%.

Study-wide points: Early blood T cell clone dynamics, with interferon-beta, were reported to best predict response. Blood-borne expansion of tumor-derived TCR clones followed radiotherapy plus ipilimumab.

The chain joins TRBV6-1 to TRBJ2-2, with D possibly being TRBD2 (5 bases). The specimen was peripheral blood, collected from a patient treated with radiotherapy plus ipilimumab. The TCR sequence derives from a human donor with non-small cell lung cancer who had a partial response to radiotherapy plus ipilimumab. CDR3: CASSVVGSYEEELFF. CDR3 sequence (DNA): TGTGCCAGCAGTGTCGTGGGGAGTTATGAAGAGGAGCTGTTTTTT.